The rows below give T cell receptor beta chains drawn from one sample of a study of shared clonotypes between healthy human individuals. TCRdb's table, derived via immunoSEQ multiplex PCR, lists solely in-frame clones and lacks some. The repertoire has about 2 million clones, 85% to 95% of them found once; the top ten carry more than 0.1%. The sample was naive CD4+ T cells sorted from blood. These receptors came from a man younger than 35 in good health. The CDR3 runs from the conserved cysteine through the conserved F or W. Each record gives: V gene, D gene, CDR3 length, clone size, J gene, CDR3 protein, CDR3 DNA. The D gene is left open where the match is weak. A clone size is listed for some rows: how often the clone was seen (once, few, many), or a class if it is expanded.

TRBV5-1,.,15,.,TRBJ2-1,CASSLRLGMGNEQFF,TGCGCCAGCAGCCTGCGCCTCGGCATGGGCAATGAGCAGTTCTTC
TRBV7-2,TRBD2,14,.,TRBJ2-3,CASSSTSGKDTQYF,TGTGCCAGCAGCTCGACAAGCGGGAAAGATACGCAGTATTTT
TRBV6-1,TRBD1,16,.,TRBJ1-2,CASSARQGASLYGYTF,TGTGCCAGCAGTGCCCGACAGGGGGCGAGTCTCTATGGCTACACCTTC
TRBV5-8,.,15,.,TRBJ2-6,CASSQDRSGANVLTF,TGTGCCAGCAGCCAAGACCGTTCTGGGGCCAACGTCCTGACTTTC
TRBV6-6,.,14,.,TRBJ2-1,CASRPGGGYNEQFF,TGTGCCAGCAGGCCCGGAGGGGGCTACAATGAGCAGTTCTTC
TRBV7-9,.,14,once,TRBJ1-1,CASSGNKLNTEAFF,TGTGCCAGCAGCGGAAATAAGTTGAACACTGAAGCTTTCTTT
TRBV6-5,TRBD1,15,.,TRBJ1-5,CASSGDRGFNQPQHF,TGTGCCAGCAGTGGGGACAGGGGATTCAATCAGCCCCAGCATTTT
TRBV6-5,.,13,.,TRBJ2-7,CASSRTVGYEQYF,TGTGCCAGCAGTCGGACAGTGGGCTACGAGCAGTACTTC
TRBV15,.,15,.,TRBJ2-5,CATSRPLGGHETQYF,TGTGCCACCAGCAGACCTTTGGGGGGCCATGAGACCCAGTACTTC
TRBV28,.,14,.,TRBJ1-5,CASSLGGDHQPQHF,TGTGCCAGCAGCCTAGGGGGGGATCATCAGCCCCAGCATTTT
TRBV9,.,13,.,TRBJ2-5,CASSVNARETQYF,TGTGCCAGCAGCGTAAATGCGAGAGAGACCCAGTACTTC
TRBV5-1,.,14,.,TRBJ1-1,CASSLVPKDTEAFF,TGCGCCAGCAGCTTGGTTCCGAAGGACACTGAAGCTTTCTTT
TRBV6-5,.,15,.,TRBJ1-4,CASSYSGGRNEKLFF,TGTGCCAGCAGTTACTCGGGAGGCCGAAATGAAAAACTGTTTTTT
TRBV2,TRBD1,15,.,TRBJ2-1,CASSLQGVNNNEQFF,TGTGCCAGCAGTTTACAGGGGGTGAATAACAATGAGCAGTTCTTC
TRBV6-1,TRBD1,14,.,TRBJ2-1,CASSEGTAYNEQFF,TGTGCCAGCAGTGAGGGGACAGCCTACAATGAGCAGTTCTTC
TRBV10-3,TRBD1,15,.,TRBJ2-3,CAISVGDRGTDTQYF,TGTGCCATCAGTGTCGGGGACAGAGGCACAGATACGCAGTATTTT
TRBV7-2,TRBD1,16,.,TRBJ1-2,CASSLGPGTVTFGYTF,TGTGCCAGCAGCTTAGGTCCTGGGACAGTGACTTTTGGCTACACCTTC
TRBV10-3,.,13,.,TRBJ1-5,CATRGQSNQPQHF,TGTGCCACCCGAGGACAGAGCAATCAGCCCCAGCATTTT
TRBV6-5,TRBD1,15,once,TRBJ2-1,CASRPQGAQYNEQFF,TGTGCCAGCCGACCTCAGGGGGCACAATACAATGAGCAGTTCTTC
TRBV18,.,15,.,TRBJ2-3,CASSPPSLAPDTQYF,TGTGCCAGCTCACCACCGAGCCTAGCCCCAGATACGCAGTATTTT
TRBV11-3,TRBD2,16,.,TRBJ2-3,CASSQSTSAGTDTQYF,TGTGCCAGCAGCCAGTCGACTAGCGCCGGCACAGATACGCAGTATTTT
TRBV5-1,TRBD1,12,.,TRBJ2-5,CASTGTVETQYF,TGCGCCAGCACCGGGACAGTTGAGACCCAGTACTTC
TRBV5-4,.,12,.,TRBJ1-1,CASNRIDTEAFF,TGTGCCAGCAACCGGATCGACACTGAAGCTTTCTTT
TRBV5-1,.,16,.,TRBJ2-1,CASSLSGLSSYNEQFF,TGCGCCAGCAGCTTGTCGGGACTGTCCTCCTACAATGAGCAGTTCTTC
TRBV9,TRBD2,20,.,TRBJ2-1,CASSVGSGKLSIGSYNEQFF,TGTGCCAGCAGCGTAGGGAGCGGGAAATTGAGTATCGGCTCCTACAATGAGCAGTTCTTC
TRBV20-1,.,10,.,TRBJ2-7,CSANYYEQYF,TGCAGTGCTAATTATTACGAGCAGTACTTC
TRBV10-3,TRBD2,16,.,TRBJ2-3,CAISESLAVSTDTQYF,TGTGCCATCAGTGAGTCACTAGCGGTTAGCACAGATACGCAGTATTTT
TRBV5-4,TRBD2,12,.,TRBJ2-3,CASSRPGLAKYF,TGTGCCAGCAGCAGACCGGGACTAGCGAAGTATTTT
TRBV10-2,TRBD1,14,.,TRBJ1-1,CASSETGAGTEAFF,TGCGCCAGCAGTGAGACAGGGGCTGGAACTGAAGCTTTCTTT
TRBV6-6,.,13,.,TRBJ2-7,CASLGLGGYEQYF,TGTGCCAGCCTAGGACTAGGGGGCTACGAGCAGTACTTC
TRBV7-8,TRBD1,14,.,TRBJ1-1,CASRISQGATEAFF,TGTGCCAGCAGGATATCACAGGGGGCCACTGAAGCTTTCTTT
TRBV19,.,15,few,TRBJ1-2,CASSIAAGGNYGYTF,TGTGCCAGTAGTATAGCCGCCGGAGGAAACTATGGCTACACCTTC
TRBV5-1,TRBD1,14,.,TRBJ1-1,CASSFTGGNTEAFF,TGCGCCAGCAGCTTTACAGGGGGGAACACTGAAGCTTTCTTT
TRBV9,TRBD2,18,.,TRBJ2-1,CASSVVSGGGRKPNEQFF,TGTGCCAGCAGCGTAGTGTCTGGCGGGGGGCGTAAGCCCAATGAGCAGTTCTTC
TRBV6-1,TRBD2,17,.,TRBJ2-1,CASSGQREGHNPNEQFF,TGTGCCAGCAGTGGCCAGCGGGAGGGCCATAACCCCAATGAGCAGTTCTTC
TRBV9,.,16,.,TRBJ2-1,CASSEYGGNSYNEQFF,TGTGCCAGCAGCGAGTATGGGGGTAACTCCTACAATGAGCAGTTCTTC
TRBV30,.,13,.,TRBJ2-4,CAWSHVAKNIQYF,TGTGCCTGGAGTCATGTAGCCAAAAACATTCAGTACTTC
TRBV19,.,13,.,TRBJ2-7,CASATGTFYEQYF,TGTGCCAGTGCAACCGGGACATTTTACGAGCAGTACTTC
TRBV6-5,.,13,once,TRBJ1-2,CASSYNSRVGYTF,TGTGCCAGCAGTTACAATTCTCGGGTTGGCTACACCTTC
TRBV7-2,.,12,.,TRBJ2-2,CASSLGTGELFF,TGTGCCAGCAGCCTAGGGACCGGGGAGCTGTTTTTT
TRBV10-3,TRBD1,18,once,TRBJ2-5,CAISESMWGQGVQETQYF,TGTGCCATCAGTGAGTCGATGTGGGGACAGGGGGTTCAAGAGACCCAGTACTTC
TRBV7-3,TRBD1,12,.,TRBJ2-1,CASSDRVGEQFF,TGTGCCAGCAGCGACAGGGTAGGCGAGCAGTTCTTC
TRBV7-6,TRBD2,16,.,TRBJ2-2,CASSGRGGTGTGELFF,TGTGCCAGCAGCGGAAGGGGAGGGACGGGCACCGGGGAGCTGTTTTTT
TRBV11-2,TRBD1,13,once,TRBJ1-2,CASSHGQGYGYTF,TGTGCCAGCAGCCATGGACAGGGTTATGGCTACACCTTC
TRBV29-1,.,12,.,TRBJ2-5,CSARRSQETQYF,TGCAGCGCGCGGAGAAGCCAAGAGACCCAGTACTTC
TRBV6-6,TRBD1,11,.,TRBJ1-1,CASSYRDRGFF,TGTGCCAGCAGTTACCGGGACAGGGGATTTTTT
TRBV2,.,15,.,TRBJ1-1,CASSLSRGQGTEAFF,TGTGCCAGCAGCCTCTCTCGGGGGCAGGGCACTGAAGCTTTCTTT
TRBV7-2,TRBD1,13,.,TRBJ1-4,CASTRQGGEKLFF,TGTGCCAGCACACGACAGGGTGGTGAAAAACTGTTTTTT
TRBV23-1,.,17,.,TRBJ2-2,CASSQAEDTQPTGELFF,TGCGCCAGCAGTCAAGCAGAAGACACACAACCAACCGGGGAGCTGTTTTTT
TRBV19,.,14,.,TRBJ2-2,CASSIDLGLGELFF,TGTGCCAGTAGTATAGATCTAGGGCTTGGGGAGCTGTTTTTT
TRBV6-1,.,13,.,TRBJ2-7,CASSQDGGLQQYF,TGTGCCAGCAGCCAGGACGGAGGGCTCCAGCAGTACTTC
TRBV10-3,.,12,.,TRBJ1-2,CAISEEDLGYTF,TGTGCCATCAGTGAGGAGGATCTTGGCTACACCTTC
TRBV5-6,TRBD1,16,many,TRBJ1-5,CASSSLTGNSNQPQHF,TGTGCCAGCAGCTCGTTGACAGGGAATAGCAATCAGCCCCAGCATTTT
TRBV10-1,TRBD2,15,.,TRBJ2-2,CASSESTGGTGELFF,TGCGCCAGCAGTGAGTCGACGGGAGGCACCGGGGAGCTGTTTTTT
TRBV2,.,13,.,TRBJ2-7,CASRLTGTGEQYF,TGTGCCAGCAGGCTCACCGGAACAGGCGAGCAGTACTTC
TRBV19,.,13,once,TRBJ2-3,CASRQRLTDTQYF,TGTGCCAGCAGACAGAGACTCACAGATACGCAGTATTTT
TRBV5-1,TRBD1,15,.,TRBJ2-7,CASSSTGTGAYEQYF,TGCGCCAGCAGCTCCACCGGGACAGGCGCCTACGAGCAGTACTTC
TRBV6-5,TRBD1,15,.,TRBJ2-3,CASSYNSQGANTQYF,TGTGCCAGCAGTTACAATAGTCAGGGGGCAAATACGCAGTATTTT